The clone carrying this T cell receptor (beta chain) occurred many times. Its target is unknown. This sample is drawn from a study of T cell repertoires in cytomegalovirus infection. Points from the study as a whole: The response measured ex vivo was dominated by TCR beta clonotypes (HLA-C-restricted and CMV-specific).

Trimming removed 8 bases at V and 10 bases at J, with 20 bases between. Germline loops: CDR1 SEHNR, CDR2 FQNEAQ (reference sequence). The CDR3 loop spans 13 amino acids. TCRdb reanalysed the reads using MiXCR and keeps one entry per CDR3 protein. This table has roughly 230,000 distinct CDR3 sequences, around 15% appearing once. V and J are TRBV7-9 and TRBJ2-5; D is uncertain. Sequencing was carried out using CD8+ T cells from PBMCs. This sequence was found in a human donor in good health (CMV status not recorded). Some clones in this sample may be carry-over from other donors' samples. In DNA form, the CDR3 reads TGTGCCAGCGGCCAGACGCGTTTGGGTGGCCAGTACTTC. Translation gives CASGQTRLGGQYF. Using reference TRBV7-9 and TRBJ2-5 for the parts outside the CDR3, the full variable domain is DTGVSQNPRHKITKRGQNVTFRCDPISEHNRLYWYRQTLGQGPEFLTYFQNEAQLEKSRLLSDRFSAERPKGSFSTLEIQRTEQGDSAMYLCASGQTRLGGQYFGPGTRLLVL.